The rows below give T cell receptor beta chains drawn from one sample of a study of human T cells and chemical hapten exposure. One entry per CDR3 protein results from TCRdb running MiXCR on the RACE reads. The sample includes approximately 84,000 distinct CDR3 sequences, 11% of them seen just once. The sequenced sample was whole blood, obtained in connection with sensitization to the hapten diphenylcyclopropenone (DPC). These receptors originate from a man aged 18 to 29 with alopecia areata. Some clones in this sample may be carry-over from other donors' samples. Each CDR3 is given with its conserved first and last residue. A D gene is named only where the DNA matches it firmly. Rows give clone size only sometimes, using once, few, many, or a class for an expanded clone.

D: -; V: TRBV4-3; J: TRBJ1-2; size: few; CDR3: CASSQGSSYGYTF; DNA: TGCGCCAGCAGCCAAGGGAGCAGCTATGGCTACACCTTC
D: -; V: TRBV6-6; J: TRBJ1-1; size: few; CDR3: CASTVQMNTEAFF; DNA: TGTGCCAGCACAGTACAGATGAACACTGAAGCTTTCTTT
D: TRBD1; V: TRBV4-1; J: TRBJ1-1; size: few; CDR3: CASSQRQGVMNTEAFF; DNA: TGCGCCAGCAGCCAACGACAGGGGGTGATGAACACTGAAGCTTTCTTT
D: -; V: TRBV20-1; J: TRBJ1-5; size: many; CDR3: CSARDPTGSNQPQHF; DNA: TGCAGTGCTAGAGATCCAACCGGCAGCAATCAGCCCCAGCATTTT
D: -; V: TRBV11-2; J: TRBJ2-7; size: many; CDR3: CASSLWGYEQYF; DNA: TGTGCCAGCAGCTTATGGGGCTACGAGCAGTACTTC
D: -; V: TRBV11-2; J: TRBJ2-2; size: many; CDR3: CASSLDRNTGELFF; DNA: TGTGCCAGCAGCTTAGACAGAAACACCGGGGAGCTGTTTTTT
D: -; V: TRBV20-1; J: TRBJ1-5; size: many; CDR3: CSARDDSWGSPSNQPQHF; DNA: TGCAGTGCTAGAGATGACAGCTGGGGATCCCCTAGCAATCAGCCCCAGCATTTT
D: TRBD1; V: TRBV29-1; J: TRBJ2-7; size: many; CDR3: CSVAGTGGEQYF; DNA: TGCAGCGTAGCAGGGACAGGGGGCGAGCAGTACTTC
D: -; V: TRBV10-1; J: TRBJ2-3; size: few; CDR3: CASSESNPRADTQYF; DNA: TGCGCCAGCAGTGAGTCTAACCCTCGGGCAGATACGCAGTATTTT
D: TRBD1; V: TRBV4-3; J: TRBJ2-2; size: few; CDR3: CASSQGQGWAGELFF; DNA: TGCGCCAGCAGCCAGGGACAGGGGTGGGCCGGGGAGCTGTTTTTT
D: -; V: TRBV29-1; J: TRBJ2-5; size: many; CDR3: CSVEGSPDRQETQYF; DNA: TGCAGCGTTGAAGGGTCCCCGGACAGACAAGAGACCCAGTACTTC
D: -; V: TRBV9; J: TRBJ1-1; size: few; CDR3: CASSEGIGVQTEAFF; DNA: TGTGCCAGCAGCGAGGGGATCGGGGTGCAAACTGAAGCTTTCTTT
D: TRBD1; V: TRBV29-1; J: TRBJ2-7; size: many; CDR3: CSVQGVDPYEQYF; DNA: TGCAGCGTACAGGGGGTTGACCCCTACGAGCAGTACTTC
D: -; V: TRBV7-9; J: TRBJ2-5; size: -; CDR3: CASSIPGTFQETQYF; DNA: TGTGCCAGCAGCATTCCCGGGACTTTCCAAGAGACCCAGTACTTC
D: -; V: TRBV7-9; J: TRBJ2-3; size: few; CDR3: CASSLPPQKTDTQYF; DNA: TGTGCCAGCAGCTTACCGCCACAGAAAACAGATACGCAGTATTTT
D: TRBD1; V: TRBV12-3/TRBV12-4; J: TRBJ2-2; size: -; CDR3: CASNRGHTGELFF; DNA: TGTGCCAGCAACAGGGGGCACACCGGGGAGCTGTTTTTT
D: TRBD1; V: TRBV18; J: TRBJ1-1; size: few; CDR3: CASSPNRGGGEAFF; DNA: TGTGCCAGCTCACCGAATCGAGGGGGCGGTGAAGCTTTCTTT
D: TRBD2; V: TRBV9; J: TRBJ2-5; size: -; CDR3: CASSSPLAGFIQETQYF; DNA: TGTGCCAGCAGCTCTCCGTTAGCGGGCTTTATTCAAGAGACCCAGTACTTC
D: -; V: TRBV6-4; J: TRBJ2-1; size: few; CDR3: CASSDGQADYNEQFF; DNA: TGTGCCAGCAGTGACGGCCAGGCCGACTACAATGAGCAGTTCTTC
D: -; V: TRBV9; J: TRBJ2-1; size: few; CDR3: CASSVVSNYNEQFF; DNA: TGTGCCAGCAGCGTAGTCTCCAACTACAATGAGCAGTTCTTC